This T cell receptor beta chain was identified in a study of T-cell memory formation after mild COVID-19. Study summary: Clusters of TCRs were largely donor specific. Study-wide results and caveats: Some clones that responded were present in memory (sampled pre-infection), which suggests cross-reactive memory joined. Contracting clones localized mainly to CM and EM when CD4+ and mainly to EMRA when CD8+.

On this clonotype itself: Its antigen is still unknown.

This CDR3 region has 12 residues. Trimming took 7 bases from V and 7 from J, leaving 11 bases between them. CDR1 is SEHNR, CDR2 FQNEAQ, per germline (reference sequence). TCRdb itself ran the 5' RACE reads through MiXCR, one entry per CDR3 protein. Of roughly 600,000 distinct CDR3 sequences listed, around 17% are singletons. Source material: PBMCs or a T cell subset sorted from them (not recorded which). The chain couples TRBV7-9 to TRBJ1-5, with a weak D call TRBD1 (5 bases). This receptor was obtained from an adult woman who had mild COVID-19 (a few samples of this study predate the infection). Cell type and time point are not known. CDR3 nucleotides: TGTGCCAGCACCCAGGGAGACCAGCCCCAGCATTTT. It codes for CASTQGDQPQHF.